The 17 T cell receptor beta chains in this list originate from one sample, sequenced in a study of CD8 T cells in ankylosing spondylitis (dated by TCRdb to 2017 to 2019). Libraries came from 5' RACE. TCRdb shows the sequencer as Illumina HiSeq 2500. Through fastp at Q25 and MiXCR, TCRdb rebuilt clones from the public reads, retaining in-frame beta chains. A single entry per CDR3 protein holds the most common genes and DNA from its merged rows. The sample includes 250,000 or so distinct CDR3 sequences, with approximately 24% observed a single time. The biggest ten clones account for roughly 0.67% of the sample. The sample comprised blood, either unsorted or a sorted T cell fraction (not recorded which). The source of these receptors is a male donor with ankylosing spondylitis or in good health (not recorded which).

The chain links TRBV20-1 to TRBJ2-2; 11 bases fit TRBD2. The CDR3 is made up of 15 amino acids. The J segment lost 3 bases and the V segment lost 0 bases, leaving 0 bases of the junction unmatched. CDR1 DFQATT and CDR2 SNEGSKA come from the germline V gene (reference sequence). For the CDR3, the DNA is TGCAGTGCTAGAGAGGGACTAGCGGACACCGGGGAGCTGTTTTTT. Translation gives CSAREGLADTGELFF.

This clonotype was recorded at least ten times. The chain couples TRBV20-1 to TRBJ2-2; D ambiguous. The length of the CDR3 is 13 residues. V gave up 4 bases and J gave up 3 bases, with 9 bases separating them. In germline, CDR1 is DFQATT, CDR2 SNEGSKA (reference sequence). Here the CDR3 reads CSAIGSDTGELFF. CDR3 in DNA: TGCAGTGCTATAGGGTCTGACACCGGGGAGCTGTTTTTT.

This clonotype was picked up a small number of times. CDR3 sequence reads: CASSQEGGTYNEQFF. The CDR3 bases are TGTGCCAGCAGCCAGGAGGGGGGGACCTACAATGAGCAGTTCTTC. The chain uses TRBV4-2 and TRBJ2-1; D might be TRBD2 (7 bases). V gave up 3 bases and J gave up 2 bases, with 11 bases separating them. CDR3 length equals 15 residues. Germline-derived CDR1 and CDR2 are LGHNA and YNFKEQ.

This chain joins TRBV7-8 and TRBJ2-7, with D maybe TRBD1 (6 bases). The CDR3 has 16 amino acids. CDR1 and CDR2 (germline): SGHVS, FQNEAQ. Trimming pared 1 base from V and 4 bases from J, leaving 17 bases between. CDR3 sequence: CASSLGVGADLYEQYF. In DNA form, the CDR3 reads TGTGCCAGCAGCTTAGGTGTGGGGGCAGATCTATACGAGCAGTACTTC.

The chain is built from TRBV20-1 and TRBJ2-7; TRBD2 might be the D (6 bases). The V gene lost 3 bases and the J gene lost 2 bases, with 20 bases spanning the gap. The CDR3 runs to 16 residues. The V gene's germline CDR1 is DFQATT and CDR2 SNEGSKA (reference sequence). CDR3 coding DNA: TGCAGTGCTAGCCTTATGGGACTCGCCTTTCCCTACGAGCAGTACTTC. Protein: CSASLMGLAFPYEQYF.

There are a few counts of this clonotype. This chain connects TRBV20-1 to TRBJ2-4, with D possibly matching TRBD2 (5 bases). V lost 5 bases to trimming and J lost 3 bases, with 11 bases between them. Germline CDR1 is DFQATT and CDR2 is SNEGSKA (reference sequence). The CDR3 covers 13 residues. CDR3 loop: CSAGLSGKNIQYF. The CDR3 bases are TGCAGTGCTGGACTCAGCGGCAAAAACATTCAGTACTTC.

This clonotype has a count of ten or more. The rearrangement links TRBV20-1 to TRBJ2-1; D call uncertain. The CDR3 has 14 amino acids. Germline assignment: CDR1 DFQATT and CDR2 SNEGSKA (reference sequence). V dropped 2 bases and J dropped 2 bases, with 10 bases sitting between them. The CDR3 spells CSARRVATYNEQFF. The CDR3 DNA reads TGCAGTGCTAGAAGGGTGGCTACCTACAATGAGCAGTTCTTC.

This clonotype has only a few counts. The genes are TRBV6-1 and TRBJ1-2; TRBD1 might be the D (5 bases). Germline V gene sequence: CDR1 MNHNS, CDR2 SASEGT. The CDR3 length is 15 residues. Trimming removed 7 bases from V and 1 base from J, with 16 bases in between. Here the CDR3 DNA reads TGTGCCAGCACGGGGCTTGACGGGTTTAACTATGGCTACACCTTC. It is translated as CASTGLDGFNYGYTF.

This clonotype was counted a few times. The chain carries TRBV20-1 and TRBJ2-1, with 10 bases fitting TRBD1. V shed 1 base and J 2 bases; nucleotides not matched to a gene: 14. The CDR3 is 19 residues long. Germline values: CDR1 DFQATT, CDR2 SNEGSKA (reference sequence). The CDR3 nucleotides are TGCAGTGCTAGAGGAGGGGGTGCGGGACAGGGGCCTACCTACAATGAGCAGTTCTTC. Amino acid sequence: CSARGGGAGQGPTYNEQFF.

The chain links TRBV29-1 to TRBJ1-2; perhaps TRBD1 as D (6 bases). CDR1 SQVTM and CDR2 ANQGSEA come from the germline V gene. This CDR3 region has 12 residues. V lost 7 bases to trimming and J lost 2 bases, with 11 bases between them. Here the CDR3 reads CSAEGGNYGYTF. For the CDR3, the DNA is TGCAGCGCCGAAGGGGGGAACTATGGCTACACCTTC.

This clonotype was seen only a few times. The chain combines TRBV10-3 with TRBJ2-3, with 10 positions matching TRBD2. V lost 6 bases and J lost 4; bases outside the gene matches: 10. Germline V gives CDR1 ENHRY, CDR2 SYGVKD. This CDR3 is 16 amino acids long. DNA of the CDR3: TGTGCCATCAGCCAGCGGGGGGGCATGGCCGCAGATACGCAGTATTTT. It specifies CAISQRGGMAADTQYF.

The rearrangement links TRBV24-1 to TRBJ1-1; D perhaps matches TRBD1 (5 bases). V was shortened by 6 bases and J by 6 bases, with 13 bases between the two germline ends. CDR3 size: 13 residues. Per the germline V gene, CDR1 is KGHDR and CDR2 is SFDVKD. This chain's CDR3 is CATSSLGEAEAFF. CDR3 sequence (DNA): TGTGCCACCAGTTCTTTGGGGGAGGCTGAAGCTTTCTTT.

V is TRBV20-1 and J is TRBJ2-3, with TRBD2 matching 13 bases. V lost 1 base and J lost 0; bases outside the gene matches: 4. Germline CDR1 is DFQATT and CDR2 is SNEGSKA (reference sequence). CDR3 length equals 17 residues. This CDR3 is CSARGLAGGSSTDTQYF. The CDR3 DNA follows: TGCAGTGCTAGAGGACTAGCGGGGGGATCTAGCACAGATACGCAGTATTTT.

The V and J genes are TRBV5-1 and TRBJ2-5, with D perhaps matching TRBD2 (6 bases). Trimming took off 3 bases at V and 5 bases at J, with 14 bases between the two ends. Per the germline V gene, CDR1 is SGHRS and CDR2 is YFSETQ. The CDR3 spans 14 residues. In DNA form, the CDR3 reads TGCGCCAGCAGCTCTGAGCCCCGGGGGGAGACCCAGTACTTC. Translated: CASSSEPRGETQYF.

This clonotype was observed many times. The rearrangement links TRBV29-1 to TRBJ2-2; TRBD2 agrees at 7 bases. Germline V gives CDR1 SQVTM, CDR2 ANQGSEA. The CDR3 loop spans 11 amino acids. The CDR3 nucleotides are TGCATAGCGGGGAACACCGGGGAGCTGTTTTTT. This encodes CIAGNTGELFF.

In its sample, this clonotype was seen a few times. The chain combines TRBV6-1 with TRBJ1-4; D ambiguous. In germline, CDR1 is MNHNS, CDR2 SASEGT. CDR3 length: 18 residues. V was clipped by 6 bases and J by 0 bases, with 20 bases between them. CDR3 residues: CASSSKQATRATNEKLFF. For the CDR3, the DNA is TGTGCCAGCAGCTCGAAACAAGCCACCCGCGCAACTAATGAAAAACTGTTTTTT.

The V and J genes are TRBV4-1 and TRBJ2-7; 11 nucleotides match TRBD1. V was clipped by 6 bases and J by 0 bases; unmatched bases: 7. This CDR3 has 16 residues. Germline CDR1 and CDR2: MGHRA and YSYEKL. The CDR3 protein is CASRRGGTGGSYEQYF. The CDR3 DNA is TGCGCCAGCAGAAGGGGGGGGACAGGGGGCTCCTACGAGCAGTACTTC.